The 19 T cell receptor beta chains given below trace back to one sample, sequenced in a study of identical twins. MiXCR, run by TCRdb on the 5' RACE reads, gives a single entry per CDR3 protein. Of about 1.7 million distinct CDR3 sequences listed, about 31% are singletons. Material: cord blood. These receptors were taken from a newborn girl in good health.

The rearrangement links TRBV28 to TRBJ2-2, with 7 bases matching TRBD2. The CDR3 covers 14 residues. The V and J ends lost 5 bases and 10 bases, in that order; junction bases with no gene match: 10. CDR1 MDHEN and CDR2 SYDVKM come from the germline V gene. The CDR3 spells CASSPRLAVEELFF. The CDR3 DNA reads as TGTGCCAGCAGTCCCCGCCTAGCGGTCGAGGAGCTGTTTTTT.

This chain connects TRBV2 to TRBJ2-7; 7 nucleotides agree with TRBD2. V shed 3 bases and J 7 bases; nucleotides not matched to a gene: 15. Germline CDR1 is SNHLY and CDR2 is FYNNEI. This CDR3 spans 16 amino acids. The CDR3 reads CASSEPGLQAYNEQYF. CDR3 coding DNA: TGTGCCAGCAGTGAGCCGGGACTACAGGCCTACAATGAGCAGTACTTC.

The chain combines TRBV20-1 with TRBJ2-3, with 7 bases fitting TRBD1. The CDR3 spans 14 residues. V shed 3 bases and J 3 bases; nucleotides not matched to a gene: 6. Germline V CDR1 and CDR2: DFQATT, SNEGSKA (reference sequence). CDR3 DNA: TGCAGTGCTAGGCACGGGGACAGAACAGATACGCAGTATTTT. This encodes CSARHGDRTDTQYF.

The table lists this clonotype with a few counts. V gene TRBV7-2 combines with J gene TRBJ2-3; 11 bases align to TRBD2. After removal of 2 bases from V and 7 bases from J, the junction contained 5 bases not matched to a gene. The CDR3 is 15 residues long. Germline V gene sequence: CDR1 SGHTA, CDR2 FQGNSA. CDR3 loop: CASSLLSSGRNTQYF. The CDR3 DNA sequence: TGTGCCAGCAGCTTATTGTCTAGCGGGAGGAATACGCAGTATTTT.

The V and J genes are TRBV5-1 and TRBJ2-7; D might be TRBD2 (6 bases). The end of the DNA aligns better with TRBJ2-5, so the J call may be wrong. Germline assignment: CDR1 SGHRS and CDR2 YFSETQ. This CDR3 comprises 14 residues. As DNA, the CDR3 is TGCGCCAGCAGCTTGGCACGGGAGACAGAGACCCAGTACTTC. Translating it yields CASSLARETETQYF.

This clonotype was seen only a few times. This chain connects TRBV9 to TRBJ2-7; TRBD1 is a possible D gene (5 bases). Germline loops: CDR1 SGDLS, CDR2 YYNGEE. Trimming stripped 4 bases from V and 8 bases from J, with 10 bases between. The CDR3 is 11 amino acids. The CDR3 spells CASSQGVKQYF. The CDR3 DNA sequence: TGTGCCAGCAGCCAAGGGGTAAAGCAGTACTTC.

In nucleotides, the CDR3 is TGTGCCAGCAGACTCTCCACAGGGGGCAATGGCTACACCTTC. Residues: CASRLSTGGNGYTF. The chain carries TRBV12-3 or TRBV12-4 and TRBJ1-2; 9 bases line up with TRBD1. The CDR3 has 14 residues. J gave up 6 bases and V 6 bases, and 8 bases lay outside the gene matches.

This clonotype was seen only a few times. The CDR3 protein is CASSQVSSIYEQYF. The CDR3 coding sequence is TGTGCCAGCAGCCAAGTTAGTAGTATCTACGAGCAGTACTTC. This chain uses TRBV3-1 with TRBJ2-7; D gene unclear. V shed 1 base and J shed 3 bases, with 10 bases lying between them. The CDR3 runs to 14 residues. CDR1 and CDR2 from the germline V gene are LGHDT and YNNKEL (reference sequence).

There are many counts of this clonotype. The chain links TRBV29-1 to TRBJ2-1; D is uncertain. The CDR3 loop spans 12 amino acids. Germline-derived CDR1 and CDR2 are SQVTM and ANQGSEA. V shed 3 bases and J shed 4 bases, with 7 bases lying between them. The CDR3 DNA is TGCAGCGTTGATGAGGTGTACAATGAGCAGTTCTTC. Protein sequence: CSVDEVYNEQFF.

This clonotype was found many times. The V gene is TRBV6-5, the J gene TRBJ1-5, with 8 bases fitting TRBD1. Germline values: CDR1 MNHEY, CDR2 SVGAGI. The V and J ends lost 8 bases and 5 bases, in that order; junction bases with no gene match: 5. This CDR3 region has 13 residues. CDR3 amino acids: CASRKQGDQPQHF. CDR3 sequence (DNA): TGTGCCAGCCGTAAACAGGGGGATCAGCCCCAGCATTTT.

The chain is built from TRBV9 and TRBJ2-1, with D possibly being TRBD1 (5 bases). The germline V gene has CDR1 SGDLS and CDR2 YYNGEE. This CDR3 is built from 16 residues. V dropped 0 bases and J dropped 0 bases, with 10 bases sitting between them. The CDR3 DNA is TGTGCCAGCAGCGTAGTTCAGGGCTCCTCCTACAATGAGCAGTTCTTC. Translated: CASSVVQGSSYNEQFF.

This clonotype showed up just a few times. The chain is built from TRBV7-2 and TRBJ2-1; 11 bases are shared with TRBD2. Germline trimming cut 3 bases from V and 4 bases from J; bases unmatched to any gene: 8. The CDR3 runs 17 residues. The germline gives CDR1 SGHTA, CDR2 FQGNSA. CDR3 sequence reads: CASSLYHGTSGYNEQFF. The CDR3 DNA follows: TGTGCCAGCAGCTTGTACCACGGGACTAGCGGTTACAATGAGCAGTTCTTC.

The chain couples TRBV20-1 to TRBJ1-5, with TRBD1 identical over 8 bases. Germline assignment: CDR1 DFQATT and CDR2 SNEGSKA (reference sequence). CDR3 length equals 13 residues. Losses at the gene ends were 1 base for V and 5 bases for J; bases not matched to a gene: 1. The CDR3 loop is CSARGDRYQPQHF. The CDR3 region has the DNA TGCAGTGCTAGAGGGGACAGGTATCAGCCCCAGCATTTT.

The gene calls are TRBV7-2 and TRBJ1-4; possibly TRBD1 for D (5 bases). V lost 5 bases and J 6 bases, leaving 13 bases between the germline ends. Germline CDR1 reads SGHTA; CDR2 reads FQGNSA. The CDR3 covers 14 residues. The CDR3 spells CASSRWGSYEKLFF. Written as DNA, the CDR3 is TGTGCCAGCAGCCGATGGGGGAGTTATGAAAAACTGTTTTTT.

A remark on this clonotype: Possible read error: a much larger clone is one base away. The J gene is TRBJ2-4, the V gene TRBV5-1; D is possibly TRBD2 (6 bases). The germline gives CDR1 SGHRS, CDR2 YFSETQ. CDR3 length: 12 residues. The CDR3 loop reads CVSSSEGLEQYF. CDR3 coding DNA: TGCGTCAGCAGCTCGGAGGGTCTTGAGCAGTACTTC.

This clonotype was detected only a few times. The rearrangement uses TRBV9 and TRBJ2-1, with 10 bases aligning to TRBD1. V shed 0 bases and J 3 bases; nucleotides not matched to a gene: 0. Germline CDR1 is SGDLS and CDR2 is YYNGEE. This CDR3 region has 15 residues. CDR3 amino acids: CASSVGDRGYNEQFF. The CDR3 DNA sequence: TGTGCCAGCAGCGTAGGGGACAGGGGCTACAATGAGCAGTTCTTC.

A single count supports this clonotype. V gene TRBV11-2 combines with J gene TRBJ1-3, with unresolved D. CDR3 length equals 15 residues. The germline V gene encodes CDR1 SGHAT and CDR2 FQNNGV. Trimming removed 1 base from V and 0 bases from J, with 7 bases in between. In DNA, the CDR3 is TGTGCCAGCAGCTTAGCGGTCCTCTCTGGAAACACCATATATTTT. Translated: CASSLAVLSGNTIYF. The variable domain in full, with the rest retrieved from reference TRBV11-2 and TRBJ1-3, is EAGVAQSPRYKIIEKRQSVAFWCNPISGHATLYWYQQILGQGPKLLIQFQNNGVVDDSQLPKDRFSAERLKGVDSTLKIQPAKLEDSAVYLCASSLAVLSGNTIYFGEGSWLTVV.

The chain couples TRBV12-3 or TRBV12-4 to TRBJ1-5; perhaps TRBD1 as D (6 bases). The V end lost 6 bases, the J end lost 0 bases, and 21 bases lay between the germline ends. There are 18 residues in the CDR3. CDR3 region: CASSIAIAGANSNQPQHF. CDR3 sequence (DNA): TGTGCCAGCAGCATAGCCATAGCGGGGGCGAATAGCAATCAGCCCCAGCATTTT.

The V gene is TRBV30, the J gene TRBJ2-4, with D possibly TRBD2 on 6 matching bases. The CDR3 is made up of 17 amino acids. V gave up 0 bases and J gave up 1 base, with 16 bases separating them. The germline V gene encodes CDR1 GTSNPN and CDR2 SVGIG (reference sequence). CDR3 nucleotides: TGTGCCTGGAGTGTACTCGGGGGAAGGCTGGCCAAAAACATTCAGTACTTC. As protein: CAWSVLGGRLAKNIQYF.